This TCR beta chain was identified in a study of vaccination and CD4 T cells after COVID-19. Background on the study: Mild disease affected under 10 convalescent patients and severe disease one, all SARS-CoV-2 positive by nasal swab PCR. Convalescent participants consisted of six males and four females, two being Hispanic.

With regard to this clonotype: The antigen remains undetermined.

Cultured CD4+ T cells had their DNA profiled by the Oncomine TCR Beta short-read assay. A single record per CDR3 protein comes from TCRdb applying MiXCR to the PCR reads. The sample lists 9,000 to 13,000 distinct CDR3 sequences; about 53% were seen once. The sample's treatment: roughly 10-day PBMC culture with coronavirus spike peptide pools or control peptides (ViraFEST assay). CDR3 length equals 13 residues. Germline V CDR1 and CDR2: MNHNS, SASEGT. Trimming removed 4 bases at V and 2 bases at J, with 6 bases between. The chain couples TRBV6-1 to TRBJ1-5; no firm D call. This TCR was recovered from a human donor who had recovered from COVID-19. The sample was CD4+ T cells from blood, cultured in vitro. CDR3 sequence (DNA): TGTGCCAGCAGTGTAGGCGGCAATCAGCCCCAGCATTTT. Protein sequence: CASSVGGNQPQHF.